A single sample is the source of the 25 T cell receptor beta chains below, sequenced in a study of response to subunit inactivated influenza vaccine. From the RT-PCR reads, TCRdb called clonotypes with MiXCR, one entry per CDR3 protein. In the table there are over 150,000 distinct CDR3 sequences, about 9% of which are singletons. The starting material was non-naive T cells sorted from PBMCs, obtained on the day of vaccination. The receptors were sampled from a man in his fifties or sixties who received an inactivated influenza vaccine.

The V and J genes are TRBV30 and TRBJ2-2; 9 bases line up with TRBD1. This CDR3 has 13 amino acids. Trimming at V came to 8 bases and at J to 4 bases, leaving 5 bases not matched to a gene. Germline CDR1 GTSNPN, CDR2 SVGIG (reference sequence). The CDR3 DNA is TGTGCCGCACAGGGGGCGGGCACCGGGGAGCTGTTTTTT. Translation: CAAQGAGTGELFF.

This sequence joins TRBV5-1 and TRBJ2-7; D is uncertain. The ends were cut back, 0 bases at V and 3 bases at J, with 10 bases in the middle. CDR1 and CDR2 from the germline V gene are SGHRS and YFSETQ. The CDR3 is made up of 14 amino acids. The CDR3 protein is CASSLGLDNYEQYF. The CDR3 nucleotides read TGCGCCAGCAGCTTGGGGTTAGACAACTACGAGCAGTACTTC.

This sequence joins TRBV24-1 and TRBJ1-5, with a weak D call TRBD1 (5 bases). V was trimmed by 5 bases and J by 6 bases, leaving 13 bases between them. There are 14 residues in the CDR3. The germline V gene encodes CDR1 KGHDR and CDR2 SFDVKD. DNA for the CDR3: TGTGCCACCAGTGGTCAAGGGGTCAGTCAGCCCCAGCATTTT. It translates to CATSGQGVSQPQHF.

CDR3 nucleotide sequence: TGTGCCAGCTCACGTCGTGACGGGAGCCAAGAGACCCAGTACTTC. It yields the protein CASSRRDGSQETQYF. The rearrangement links TRBV18 to TRBJ2-5; possibly TRBD2 for D (6 bases). The germline CDR1 and CDR2 sequences are KGHSH and LQKENI. V gave up 4 bases and J gave up 1 base, with 13 bases separating them. This CDR3 contains 15 residues.

This clonotype has at least ten counts. V and J are TRBV4-2 and TRBJ2-5, with TRBD2 matching over 7 bases. There are 13 residues in the CDR3. Germline-derived CDR1 and CDR2 are LGHNA and YNFKEQ. Germline trimming cut 1 base from V and 5 bases from J; bases unmatched to any gene: 1. CDR3 coding DNA: TGTGCCAGCAGCCAAGGGGAGGGGGAGACCCAGTACTTC. Translating it yields CASSQGEGETQYF.

The genes are TRBV6-5 and TRBJ2-1, with 7 bases fitting TRBD1. The CDR3 loop spans 17 amino acids. V gave up 0 bases and J gave up 0 bases; unmatched junction bases: 5. Germline values: CDR1 MNHEY, CDR2 SVGAGI. In nucleotides, the CDR3 is TGTGCCAGCAGTTACTCGCGGACAGGAAGCTCCTACAATGAGCAGTTCTTC. This gives the protein CASSYSRTGSSYNEQFF.

The rearrangement joins TRBV7-2 to TRBJ1-1; tentatively, D is TRBD1 (5 bases). The CDR3 contains 14 residues. V was pared by 2 bases and J by 5 bases, with 12 bases between. CDR1 and CDR2 from the germline V gene are SGHTA and FQGNSA. CDR3 loop: CASSLLAGWTEAFF. The CDR3 region has the DNA TGTGCCAGCAGCTTACTGGCAGGGTGGACTGAAGCTTTCTTT. The variable domain in full, completed from reference TRBV7-2 and TRBJ1-1, reads GAGVSQSPSNKVTEKGKDVELRCDPISGHTALYWYRQSLGQGLEFLIYFQGNSAPDKSGLPSDRFSAERTGGSVSTLTIQRTQQEDSAVYLCASSLLAGWTEAFFGQGTRLTVV.

V usage is TRBV12-3 or TRBV12-4 and J usage is TRBJ2-3; TRBD1 matches 9 bases. V was clipped by 6 bases and J by 4 bases; unmatched bases: 5. The CDR3 extends over 14 amino acids. The DNA for the CDR3 is TGTGCCAGCAGATACAGGGGGCTGGCAGATACGCAGTATTTT. Encoded protein: CASRYRGLADTQYF.

The chain recombines TRBV15 with TRBJ2-6; D remains ambiguous. The CDR3 sequence is 13 residues long. V gave up 3 bases and J gave up 9 bases, with 9 bases separating them. Germline values: CDR1 LNHNV, CDR2 YYDKDF (reference sequence). CDR3 protein: CATSRDVNNVLTF. In nucleotides, the CDR3 is TGTGCCACCAGCAGGGACGTAAACAACGTCCTGACTTTC.

This clonotype appeared a few times. The V gene is TRBV20-1, the J gene TRBJ1-1; no clear D. V was pared by 2 bases and J by 5 bases, with 21 bases between. Germline CDR1 reads DFQATT; CDR2 reads SNEGSKA (reference sequence). This CDR3 has 16 amino acids. CDR3 residues: CSARLTSAQLPTEAFF. DNA for the CDR3: TGCAGTGCTAGACTCACCTCGGCACAGCTACCGACTGAAGCTTTCTTT.

This clonotype showed up many times. The rearrangement joins TRBV14 to TRBJ2-2, with D perhaps matching TRBD2 (5 bases). The CDR3 is 12 residues long. Germline CDR1 is SGHDN and CDR2 is FVKESK. Trimming shortened V by 4 bases and J by 14 bases, and 14 bases separated the two germline ends. The CDR3 coding sequence is TGTGCCAGCAGCCCCGACTACCTGACACTGTTTTTT. Translated, it gives CASSPDYLTLFF.

This clonotype was counted ten times or more. The chain joins TRBV13 to TRBJ2-7, with TRBD1 identical over 8 bases. The germline gives CDR1 PRHDT, CDR2 FYEKMQ (reference sequence). The CDR3 totals 16 residues. Losses at the gene ends were 7 bases for V and 1 base for J; bases not matched to a gene: 12. The CDR3 spells CASTPSGRGLSYEQYF. DNA of the CDR3: TGTGCCAGCACCCCTTCGGGCAGGGGGCTTTCCTACGAGCAGTACTTC. The full variable domain, completed using reference TRBV13 and TRBJ2-7, is AAGVIQSPRHLIKEKRETATLKCYPIPRHDTVYWYQQGPGQDPQFLISFYEKMQSDKGSIPDRFSAQQFSDYHSELNMSSLELGDSALYFCASTPSGRGLSYEQYFGPGTRLTVT.

Only a few counts were recorded for this clonotype. The CDR3 loop is CASRPMGGAYGYTF. CDR3 sequence (DNA): TGTGCCAGCCGCCCCATGGGGGGCGCCTATGGCTACACCTTC. This sequence joins TRBV5-6 and TRBJ1-2; the D gene is possibly TRBD1 (6 bases). Germline assignment: CDR1 SGHDT and CDR2 YYEEEE. The CDR3 contains 14 residues. The V end lost 7 bases, the J end lost 4 bases, and 17 bases lay between the germline ends.

This chain joins TRBV20-1 and TRBJ2-5; 7 nucleotides match TRBD1. This CDR3 spans 13 amino acids. From germline, CDR1 is DFQATT and CDR2 SNEGSKA (reference sequence). J was trimmed by 2 bases and V by 6 bases; bases with no gene match: 6. The CDR3 region is CSAPRTGQETQYF. The CDR3 bases are TGCAGTGCACCCAGGACAGGACAAGAGACCCAGTACTTC.

This clonotype was seen many times. This sequence joins TRBV28 and TRBJ1-2; 8 bases are shared with TRBD1. This CDR3 is built from 18 residues. V shed 1 base, J shed 3 bases, and the junction held 13 bases outside the gene matches. CDR1 is MDHEN, CDR2 SYDVKM, per germline. For the CDR3, the DNA is TGTGCCAGCAGTTTATTGGGCAGGGGGCAGCTTAGTGACTATGGCTACACCTTC. Encoded protein: CASSLLGRGQLSDYGYTF.

At least ten counts were recorded for this clonotype. The chain has TRBV24-1 and TRBJ1-5, with D uncertain. The CDR3 sequence is 12 residues long. Trimming removed 4 bases from V and 7 bases from J, with 7 bases in between. Germline loops: CDR1 KGHDR, CDR2 SFDVKD. In nucleotides, the CDR3 is TGTGCCACCAGTGACGGGGTCCAGCCCCAGCATTTT. This codes for CATSDGVQPQHF.

This clonotype was seen ten or more times. The V call is TRBV5-1, the J call TRBJ2-5; the D gene could be TRBD1 or TRBD2 (5 bases each). CDR1 is SGHRS, CDR2 YFSETQ, per germline. There are 15 residues in the CDR3. Trimming left V 4 bases short and J 2 bases short, with 15 bases between. CDR3 DNA sequence: TGCGCCAGCAGCCCAGGATCCTGGGGGCAAGAGACCCAGTACTTC. This encodes CASSPGSWGQETQYF.

Only a few counts were recorded for this clonotype. The chain employs TRBV11-2 and TRBJ2-7, with 10 bases identical to TRBD2. The CDR3 contains 20 residues. Germline CDR1 is SGHAT and CDR2 is FQNNGV. V dropped 2 bases and J dropped 4; count of bases not matched to a gene: 20. The CDR3 coding sequence is TGTGCCAGCAGCTTATTACTAGCGGGATCAGGGCAGTTGAGTAGGTACGAGCAGTACTTC. Amino acid sequence: CASSLLLAGSGQLSRYEQYF.

This clonotype was seen ten or more times. The chain employs TRBV6-5 and TRBJ2-1; D is possibly TRBD1 (5 bases). The CDR3 has 13 amino acids. CDR1 and CDR2 from the germline V gene are MNHEY and SVGAGI. V lost 2 bases to trimming and J lost 4 bases, with 6 bases between them. The CDR3 region is CASSYGQYNEQFF. The DNA for the CDR3 is TGTGCCAGCAGTTACGGACAATACAATGAGCAGTTCTTC.

The chain employs TRBV3-1 and TRBJ1-1, with 8 bases fitting TRBD1. The CDR3 spans 16 residues. Germline assignment: CDR1 LGHDT and CDR2 YNNKEL (reference sequence). V was clipped by 1 base and J by 4 bases; unmatched bases: 8. The CDR3 loop reads CASSQGPLDRGTEAFF. The CDR3 nucleotides read TGTGCCAGCAGCCAAGGGCCCTTAGACAGGGGCACTGAAGCTTTCTTT.

V usage is TRBV3-1 and J usage is TRBJ2-3; D not resolved. Per the germline V gene, CDR1 is LGHDT and CDR2 is YNNKEL (reference sequence). Trimming took 7 bases from V and 3 from J, leaving 17 bases between them. The CDR3 is made up of 15 amino acids. CDR3 nucleotide sequence: TGTGCCAGCACCCAGAACGGCCCTTGGACAGATACGCAGTATTTT. It translates to CASTQNGPWTDTQYF.

The chain links TRBV28 to TRBJ2-3; D is undetermined. The CDR3 loop spans 17 amino acids. Germline CDR1 MDHEN, CDR2 SYDVKM. V gave up 2 bases and J gave up 2 bases, with 17 bases separating them. The CDR3 loop reads CASSLTPLGSTTDTQYF. The CDR3 bases are TGTGCCAGCAGTTTAACCCCTCTAGGCTCAACCACAGATACGCAGTATTTT. The full variable domain, in which reference TRBV28 and TRBJ2-3 provide the parts outside the CDR3, is DVKVTQSSRYLVKRTGEKVFLECVQDMDHENMFWYRQDPGLGLRLIYFSYDVKMKEKGDIPEGYSVSREKKERFSLILESASTNQTSMYLCASSLTPLGSTTDTQYFGPGTRLTVL.

This clonotype was seen at least ten times. The CDR3 DNA reads TGCGCCAGCAGCCAAGGGACACACAATCAGCCCCAGCATTTT. Translated: CASSQGTHNQPQHF. The chain has TRBV4-3 and TRBJ1-5; a possible D gene is TRBD1 (5 bases). CDR3 length: 14 residues. CDR1 is LGHNA, CDR2 YSLEER, per germline. The ends were cut back, 1 base at V and 3 bases at J, with 7 bases in the middle.

In its sample, this clonotype was seen a few times. The chain combines TRBV30 with TRBJ2-6, with D possibly matching TRBD1 (5 bases). The CDR3 sequence is 16 residues long. In germline, CDR1 is GTSNPN, CDR2 SVGIG (reference sequence). V lost 1 base to trimming and J lost 2 bases, with 12 bases between them. The CDR3, as DNA: TGTGCCTGGAGTGGGGGCTCGCAGACTGGGGCCAACGTCCTGACTTTC. It is translated as CAWSGGSQTGANVLTF.

V and J are TRBV15 and TRBJ2-2; D is ambiguous. The CDR3 is 14 amino acids. Trimming cost V 3 bases and J 1 base, with 6 bases left between them. CDR1 and CDR2 from the germline V gene are LNHNV and YYDKDF (reference sequence). CDR3 DNA: TGTGCCACCAGCAGTGGGCAGAACACCGGGGAGCTGTTTTTT. Encoded protein: CATSSGQNTGELFF.